This T cell receptor (beta chain) was recovered during a study of read filtering for tumor transcriptome and immune sequencing. This library used around 400 ng RNA and molecular barcoded adaptors spanning alpha/delta and beta/gamma chains. TCRdb recomputed calls from the reads with MiXCR, one row per CDR3 protein. Of around 130,000 distinct CDR3 sequences in the sample, around 14% were seen once. This clonotype was recorded at least ten times. Germline V gives CDR1 SGHRS, CDR2 YFSETQ. This CDR3 contains 15 residues. V was pared by 4 bases and J by 6 bases, with 6 bases of the junction left unmatched. The specimen sequenced was a population of CD138-negative cells sorted from bone marrow. This sequence originates from a donor at least 40 years old with multiple myeloma. The rearrangement uses TRBV5-1 and TRBJ2-1; 11 bases match TRBD2. This CDR3 reads CASSTGLAAPNEQFF. In DNA, the CDR3 is TGCGCCAGCAGCACGGGACTAGCGGCCCCCAATGAGCAGTTCTTC.